The rows below give T cell receptor beta chains drawn from one sample of a study of cytomegalovirus exposure and HLA in healthy donors. Sequencing was performed with immunoSEQ multiplex PCR; in TCRdb, only in-frame clones are kept and a portion is missing. The table includes around 120,000 clones, 85% to 90% detected once. Sequencing was carried out using PBMCs. These receptor sequences come from a woman aged 18-29 years in good health and CMV-seropositive. Both conserved end residues are part of each CDR3. Fields, in order: D gene, J gene, clone size, V gene, CDR3 protein, CDR3 DNA. The D gene is left open where the match is weak. Clone size is shown for a subset of rows, as once, few, many or a class of expanded clone.

>TRBD1|TRBJ2-5|-|TRBV5-1
CASSLGQGASQETQYF
TGCGCCAGCAGCTTAGGACAGGGGGCGTCCCAAGAGACCCAGTACTTC
>-|TRBJ1-5|-|TRBV6-6
CASRSEGRRNQPQHF
TGTGCCAGCAGATCCGAGGGTAGGCGCAATCAGCCCCAGCATTTT
>-|TRBJ2-5|-|TRBV30
CAWSSPGQETQYF
TGTGCCTGGAGTTCCCCAGGTCAAGAGACCCAGTACTTC
>-|TRBJ2-7|-|TRBV4-2
CASSQAAGAYEQYF
TGTGCCAGCAGCCAAGCGGCCGGAGCCTACGAGCAGTACTTC
>TRBD2|TRBJ2-7|medium-sized|TRBV11-3
CASSSELADYEQYF
TGTGCCAGCAGCTCTGAGCTAGCGGATTACGAGCAGTACTTC
>-|TRBJ1-1|-|TRBV19
CASSFRGEGTEAFF
TGTGCCAGTAGCTTTAGGGGGGAGGGGACTGAAGCTTTCTTT
>-|TRBJ2-2|-|TRBV11-3
CASSFRGKNTGELFF
TGTGCCAGCAGCTTCAGAGGGAAGAACACCGGGGAGCTGTTTTTT
>TRBD1|TRBJ2-7|once|TRBV18
CASSPRSGTGAREQYF
TGTGCCAGCTCACCCCGCTCCGGGACAGGCGCGCGCGAGCAGTACTTC
>-|TRBJ2-5|-|TRBV15
CATSRDRFPGQETQYF
TGTGCCACCAGCAGAGACCGTTTCCCCGGCCAAGAGACCCAGTACTTC
>-|TRBJ2-2|-|TRBV9
CASRQASQGGGELFF
TGTGCCAGCAGACAAGCTAGCCAAGGTGGCGGGGAGCTGTTTTTT
>-|TRBJ1-1|-|TRBV6-5
CASSPGQNTEAFF
TGTGCCAGCAGTCCTGGACAGAACACTGAAGCTTTCTTT
>TRBD1|TRBJ1-4|-|TRBV25-1
CASTIGGTGLEKLFF
TGTGCCAGCACGATTGGGGGGACAGGTCTCGAAAAACTGTTTTTT
>-|TRBJ1-2|-|TRBV28
CASSFAGFYGYTF
TGTGCCAGCAGTTTTGCCGGTTTCTATGGCTACACCTTC
>-|TRBJ1-1|-|TRBV5-1
CASSSPGWSMNTEAFF
TGCGCCAGCAGCTCCCCCGGGTGGTCTATGAACACTGAAGCTTTCTTT
>TRBD1|TRBJ1-5|-|TRBV18
CASSYRGPSGSNQPQHF
TGTGCCAGCTCATACAGGGGCCCGTCGGGAAGCAATCAGCCCCAGCATTTT
>TRBD1|TRBJ2-1|-|TRBV12-5
CASAPRGFGEQFF
TGTGCTAGTGCCCCCAGGGGGTTCGGAGAGCAGTTCTTC
>-|TRBJ2-3|-|TRBV10-2
CASTRTGASTDTQYF
TGCGCCAGCACCCGGACTGGCGCTAGCACAGATACGCAGTATTTT
>TRBD1|TRBJ1-2|-|TRBV6-1
CASRVLPGQGSGYTF
TGTGCCAGCAGAGTCCTCCCGGGACAGGGAAGTGGCTACACCTTC
>-|TRBJ2-3|-|TRBV4-3
CASSQDGGPTDTQYF
TGCGCCAGCAGCCAAGATGGGGGCCCCACAGATACGCAGTATTTT
>TRBD1|TRBJ1-4|-|TRBV28
CASSPSGQGGEKLFF
TGTGCCAGCAGTCCTTCGGGACAGGGAGGTGAAAAACTGTTTTTT
>-|TRBJ2-1|-|TRBV5-4
CASSLGSSSYNEQFF
TGTGCCAGCAGCTTGGGTAGCAGCTCCTACAATGAGCAGTTCTTC
>TRBD1|TRBJ1-5|-|TRBV10-3
CAISDPNGTGINQPQHF
TGTGCCATCAGTGACCCAAACGGGACAGGGATCAATCAGCCCCAGCATTTT
>TRBD1|TRBJ1-2|-|TRBV15
CATSSEATGGTGYTF
TGTGCCACCAGCAGTGAAGCGACAGGGGGCACGGGCTACACCTTC
>-|TRBJ2-7|-|TRBV7-8
CASSPRGGSDYEQYF
TGTGCCAGCAGCCCAAGAGGGGGAAGTGACTACGAGCAGTACTTC
>-|TRBJ2-7|-|TRBV29-1
CSVATTGPSYEQYF
TGCAGCGTCGCTACGACAGGTCCCTCCTACGAGCAGTACTTC
>TRBD2|TRBJ2-1|-|TRBV5-1
CASSTPASGGANEQFF
TGCGCCAGCAGCACACCGGCTAGCGGGGGGGCGAATGAGCAGTTCTTC
>-|TRBJ1-1|-|TRBV13
CASSESHSRGTEAFF
TGTGCCAGCAGCGAGTCCCATTCCAGGGGCACTGAAGCTTTCTTT
>TRBD1|TRBJ1-2|-|TRBV7-9
CASSSMEGAHNYGYTF
TGTGCCAGCAGCTCCATGGAGGGGGCACATAACTATGGCTACACCTTC
>TRBD1|TRBJ2-7|few|TRBV11-2
CASSRPYRGEDEQYF
TGTGCCAGCAGCCGCCCCTACAGGGGAGAAGACGAGCAGTACTTC
>-|TRBJ1-1|-|TRBV27
CASSLSRAGVEAFF
TGTGCCAGCAGTTTATCGAGAGCGGGGGTTGAGGCTTTCTTT
>-|TRBJ1-2|-|TRBV30
CAWSVHPGIYGYTF
TGTGCCTGGAGTGTACATCCGGGGATCTATGGCTACACCTTC
>TRBD1|TRBJ2-7|-|TRBV7-2
CASSPGTGLYEQYF
TGTGCCAGCAGCCCCGGGACAGGTCTCTACGAGCAGTACTTC
>-|TRBJ1-1|-|TRBV5-1
CATRTAGGTEAFF
TGCGCCACCCGGACGGCCGGGGGCACTGAAGCTTTCTTT